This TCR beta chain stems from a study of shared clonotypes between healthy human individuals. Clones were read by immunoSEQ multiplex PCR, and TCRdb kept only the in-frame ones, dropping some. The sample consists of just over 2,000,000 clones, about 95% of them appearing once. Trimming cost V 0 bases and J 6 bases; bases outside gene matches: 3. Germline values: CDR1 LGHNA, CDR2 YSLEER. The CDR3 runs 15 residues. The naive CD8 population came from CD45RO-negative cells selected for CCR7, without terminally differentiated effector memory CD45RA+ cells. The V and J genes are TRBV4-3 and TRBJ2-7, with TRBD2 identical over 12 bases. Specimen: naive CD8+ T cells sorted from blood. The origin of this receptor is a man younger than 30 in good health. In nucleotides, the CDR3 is TGCGCCAGCAGCCAAGATCTAGCGGGAGGGGGCGAGCAGTACTTC. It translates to CASSQDLAGGGEQYF.